This paragraph covers one TCR beta chain sequence. This sample was taken from a study of OX40 agonist ivuxolimab in advanced cancers. TCRdb keeps only in-frame clones here, not all; method: immunoSEQ multiplex PCR. Of around 74,000 clones in the sample, roughly 90% were seen once. Germline CDR1 is MNHEY and CDR2 is SMNVEV (reference sequence). Trimming removed 4 bases from V and 5 bases from J, with 11 bases in between. The CDR3 contains 13 residues. The receptor's source is an adult with an advanced solid tumor such as melanoma, head and neck, liver or kidney cancer. The chain employs TRBV27 and TRBJ2-5; D is perhaps TRBD2 (6 bases). The source material was CD4+ or CD8+ T cells sorted from blood, sampled in a trial of the OX40 agonist ivuxolimab. CDR3 DNA: TGTGCCAGCAGTTGGATGGGGGGTGAGACCCAGTACTTC. It translates to CASSWMGGETQYF.